The 7 T cell receptor beta chains presented below share a single source sample, sequenced in a study of beta chain features in type 1 diabetes. Expressed TCRB transcripts were sequenced because the entire RNA isolate underwent reverse transcription. The assay was immunoSEQ multiplex PCR, and TCRdb's table has in-frame clones only and misses some. The repertoire holds 400,000 to 600,000 clones, with about 29% as singletons. Sequenced input: naive CD4+ T cells from blood. The receptors shown here come from a man between 18 and 29 years old in good health.

This clone was seen a few times. The genes are TRBV7-8 and TRBJ2-7, with unresolved D. CDR3 length: 15 residues. Germline CDR1 SGHVS, CDR2 FQNEAQ. The V and J ends lost 4 bases and 3 bases respectively, with 16 bases between them. Here the CDR3 DNA reads TGTGCCAGCAGCTCCGGATCGTTCCCTCACTACGAGCAGTACTTC. As protein: CASSSGSFPHYEQYF.

The chain combines TRBV29-1 with TRBJ2-5; perhaps TRBD2 as D (6 bases). The DNA end is a closer match to TRBJ2-7, so the J assignment may be wrong. This CDR3 is built from 12 residues. Germline CDR1 SQVTM, CDR2 ANQGSEA. CDR3 protein: CSVGLGGVEQYF. Written as DNA, the CDR3 is TGCAGCGTTGGCCTCGGAGGGGTCGAGCAGTACTTC.

The V gene is TRBV4-3, the J gene TRBJ2-7; D perhaps matches TRBD2 (6 bases). This CDR3 contains 15 residues. V lost 2 bases to trimming and J lost 6 bases, with 17 bases between them. CDR1 is LGHNA, CDR2 YSLEER, per germline. This chain's CDR3 is CASSQTGTSLLEQYF. The CDR3 DNA is TGCGCCAGCAGCCAAACCGGGACTTCGCTACTCGAGCAGTACTTC.

The V call is TRBV5-4, the J call TRBJ2-5, with unresolved D. V lost 4 bases and J 5 bases, leaving 15 bases between the germline ends. The germline gives CDR1 SGHNT, CDR2 YYREEE (reference sequence). The CDR3 totals 14 residues. Here the CDR3 reads CASSHFDTTETQYF. CDR3 nucleotide sequence: TGTGCCAGCAGCCACTTTGATACGACCGAGACCCAGTACTTC.

This chain connects TRBV25-1 to TRBJ1-4, with unresolved D. This CDR3 has 15 residues. Germline CDR1 reads MGHDK; CDR2 reads SYGVNS. The V and J ends lost 4 bases and 5 bases respectively, with 14 bases between them. CDR3 DNA: TGTGCCAGCAGTGGACAAGGTGGTCTGAATGAAAAACTGTTTTTT. Residues: CASSGQGGLNEKLFF.

The rearrangement joins TRBV4-1 to TRBJ2-7; 9 bases line up with TRBD2. Germline V gene sequence: CDR1 MGHRA, CDR2 YSYEKL. This CDR3 is built from 17 residues. Trimming took 1 base from V and 4 from J; bases not matched to a gene: 11. This CDR3 is CASSQVFRGRGLYEQYF. In DNA, the CDR3 is TGCGCCAGCAGCCAAGTTTTCCGCGGGAGGGGGTTATACGAGCAGTACTTC.

V is TRBV19 and J is TRBJ2-7; D remains unclear. Trimming pared 4 bases from V and 3 bases from J, leaving 7 bases between. The CDR3 is made up of 12 amino acids. The germline V gene has CDR1 LNHDA and CDR2 SQIVND (reference sequence). CDR3 amino acids: CASSTLNYEQYF. In nucleotides, the CDR3 is TGTGCCAGTAGTACCCTTAACTACGAGCAGTACTTC.